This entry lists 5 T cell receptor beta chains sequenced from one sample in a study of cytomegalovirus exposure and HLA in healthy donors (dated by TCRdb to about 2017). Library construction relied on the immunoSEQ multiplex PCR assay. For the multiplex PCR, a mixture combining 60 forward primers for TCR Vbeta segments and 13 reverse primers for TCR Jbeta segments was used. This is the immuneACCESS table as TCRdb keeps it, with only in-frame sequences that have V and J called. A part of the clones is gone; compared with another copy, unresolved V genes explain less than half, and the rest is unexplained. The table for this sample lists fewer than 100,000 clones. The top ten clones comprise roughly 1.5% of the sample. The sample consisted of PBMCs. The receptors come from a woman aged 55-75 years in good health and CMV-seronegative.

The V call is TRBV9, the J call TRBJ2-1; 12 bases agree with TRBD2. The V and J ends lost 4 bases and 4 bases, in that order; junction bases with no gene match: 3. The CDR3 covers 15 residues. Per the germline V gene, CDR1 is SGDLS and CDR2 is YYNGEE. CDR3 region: CASSLGLAGYNEQFF. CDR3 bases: TGTGCCAGCAGCCTCGGACTAGCGGGATACAATGAGCAGTTCTTC.

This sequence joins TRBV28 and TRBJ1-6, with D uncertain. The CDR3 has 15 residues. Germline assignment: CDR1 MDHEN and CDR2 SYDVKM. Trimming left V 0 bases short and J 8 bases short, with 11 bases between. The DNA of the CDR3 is TGTGCCAGCAGTTTATGGGAGGGAGAGGATTCACCCCTCCACTTT. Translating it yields CASSLWEGEDSPLHF.

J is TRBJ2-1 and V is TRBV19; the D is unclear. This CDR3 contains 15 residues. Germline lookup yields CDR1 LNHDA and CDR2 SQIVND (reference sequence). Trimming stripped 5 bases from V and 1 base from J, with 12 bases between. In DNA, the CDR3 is TGTGCCAGTAGTCCGTCTCCCTATTCCTACAATGAGCAGTTCTTC. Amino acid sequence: CASSPSPYSYNEQFF.

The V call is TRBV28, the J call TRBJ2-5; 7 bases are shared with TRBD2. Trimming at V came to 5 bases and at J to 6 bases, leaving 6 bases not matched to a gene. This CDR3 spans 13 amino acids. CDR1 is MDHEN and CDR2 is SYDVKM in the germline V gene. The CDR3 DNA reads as TGTGCCAGCAGTAGCGGGACGGGAAAGACCCAGTACTTC. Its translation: CASSSGTGKTQYF.

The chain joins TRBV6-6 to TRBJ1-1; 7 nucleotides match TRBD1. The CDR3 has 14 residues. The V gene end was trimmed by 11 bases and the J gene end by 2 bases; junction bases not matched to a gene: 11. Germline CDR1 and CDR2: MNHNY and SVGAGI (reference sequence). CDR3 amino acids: CAVKDRADNTEAFF. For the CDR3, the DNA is TGTGCCGTTAAAGACAGGGCCGACAACACTGAAGCTTTCTTT.